Presented here are 25 T cell receptor beta chains from one specimen sequenced in a study of shared clonotypes between healthy human individuals. Repertoires were generated with immunoSEQ multiplex PCR, while TCRdb's copy carries only in-frame clones and drops some. The table shows approximately 470,000 clones, with approximately 80% occurring only once. Sequenced: PBMCs. The receptors here all came from a woman aged 40 to 50 in good health. Some clones in this sample may be carry-over from other donors' samples.

The rearrangement uses TRBV7-9 and TRBJ1-6, with a weak D call TRBD1 (5 bases). CDR1 SEHNR and CDR2 FQNEAQ come from the germline V gene (reference sequence). V dropped 10 bases and J dropped 8 bases, with 18 bases sitting between them. This CDR3 is 14 amino acids long. In nucleotides, the CDR3 is TGTGCCACCCCCCCTCGGGGCAGGGATTCACCCCTCCACTTT. Residues: CATPPRGRDSPLHF. Together with reference TRBV7-9 and TRBJ1-6, the CDR3 gives the full variable domain: DTGVSQNPRHKITKRGQNVTFRCDPISEHNRLYWYRQTLGQGPEFLTYFQNEAQLEKSRLLSDRFSAERPKGSFSTLEIQRTEQGDSAMYLCATPPRGRDSPLHFGNGTRLTVT.

The J gene is TRBJ1-3, the V gene TRBV30; no clear D. The CDR3 is 12 residues long. Trimming took 0 bases from V and 5 from J, leaving 5 bases between them. CDR1 is GTSNPN and CDR2 is SVGIG in the germline V gene (reference sequence). The CDR3 DNA sequence: TGTGCCTGGAGTGTAGCCCGAAACACCATATATTTT. Translated: CAWSVARNTIYF.

V is TRBV27 and J is TRBJ2-1, with D perhaps matching TRBD2 (6 bases). Looked up from germline, CDR1 is MNHEY and CDR2 is SMNVEV (reference sequence). Deletions cut 5 bases from V and 0 bases from J, with 14 bases between. The CDR3 spans 16 residues. CDR3 nucleotide sequence: TGTGCCAGCAGTCCGGTCGGGGGTCTCTCCTACAATGAGCAGTTCTTC. Its protein product is CASSPVGGLSYNEQFF.

The DNA for the CDR3 is TGTGCCAGCAGTCCTAGGGAGGGAGGTGGTCCAGATACGCAGTATTTT. Translation gives CASSPREGGGPDTQYF. The chain links TRBV27 to TRBJ2-3; 7 nucleotides align to TRBD2. CDR3 length equals 16 residues. Germline V lookup: CDR1 MNHEY, CDR2 SMNVEV (reference sequence). V trimming: 5 bases; J trimming: 4 bases; junction bases outside the gene matches: 12.

The chain's CDR3 is CASSPDLTRLGELFF. Here the CDR3 DNA reads TGCGCCAGCAGCCCGGACTTGACAAGGCTCGGGGAGCTGTTTTTT. The genes are TRBV5-1 and TRBJ2-2; the D gene is possibly TRBD2 (5 bases). CDR1 is SGHRS and CDR2 is YFSETQ in the germline V gene. Trimming removed 4 bases at V and 7 bases at J, with 17 bases between. The CDR3 runs to 15 residues. Using reference TRBV5-1 and TRBJ2-2 for the parts outside the CDR3, the full variable domain is KAGVTQTPRYLIKTRGQQVTLSCSPISGHRSVSWYQQTPGQGLQFLFEYFSETQRNKGNFPGRFSGRQFSNSRSEMNVSTLELGDSALYLCASSPDLTRLGELFFGEGSRLTVL.

The chain employs TRBV7-3 and TRBJ2-7, with 10 positions matching TRBD2. Germline CDR1 SGHTA, CDR2 FQGTGA. V lost 2 bases to trimming and J lost 10 bases; unmatched junction nucleotides: 17. The CDR3 spans 17 residues. This CDR3 reads CASSLVPERTSGSLQYF. The CDR3 nucleotides are TGTGCCAGCAGCTTAGTACCGGAAAGGACTAGCGGTAGTCTCCAGTACTTC.

The chain links TRBV7-8 to TRBJ2-7; 8 nucleotides line up with TRBD1. V gave up 2 bases and J gave up 4 bases; unmatched junction bases: 4. This CDR3 has 14 amino acids. Looked up from germline, CDR1 is SGHVS and CDR2 is FQNEAQ. CDR3 DNA: TGTGCCAGCAGCTTATTTGGGACAGGATACGAGCAGTACTTC. Translation: CASSLFGTGYEQYF. Drawing the rest from reference TRBV7-8 and TRBJ2-7, the complete variable domain is GAGVSQSPRYKVAKRGQDVALRCDPISGHVSLFWYQQALGQGPEFLTYFQNEAQLDKSGLPSDRFFAERPEGSVSTLKIQRTQQEDSAVYLCASSLFGTGYEQYFGPGTRLTVT.

The chain uses TRBV28 and TRBJ2-1; no firm D call. Between the trimmed V and J ends, which lost 2 bases and 12 bases, there was a span of 8 bases. Germline V lookup: CDR1 MDHEN, CDR2 SYDVKM. This CDR3 region has 11 residues. For the CDR3, the DNA is TGTGCCAGCAGTTTACGGCAGACGCAGTTCTTC. It specifies CASSLRQTQFF. The entire variable domain, with the rest obtained from reference TRBV28 and TRBJ2-1, is as follows: DVKVTQSSRYLVKRTGEKVFLECVQDMDHENMFWYRQDPGLGLRLIYFSYDVKMKEKGDIPEGYSVSREKKERFSLILESASTNQTSMYLCASSLRQTQFFGPGTRLTVL.

A few counts support this clone. The rearrangement uses TRBV5-3 and TRBJ2-7, with D maybe TRBD1 (5 bases). TRBV5-3 is flagged as an ORF with uncertain function. The ends were cut back, 3 bases at V and 1 base at J, with 14 bases in the middle. The CDR3 length is 15 residues. This chain's CDR3 is CARSSSEGASYEQYF. The CDR3 region has the DNA TGTGCCAGAAGCTCCTCAGAAGGGGCGTCCTACGAGCAGTACTTC.

The chain links TRBV7-2 to TRBJ1-3; D unresolved. The germline V gene encodes CDR1 SGHTA and CDR2 FQGNSA. Trimming left V 2 bases short and J 4 bases short, with 12 bases between. CDR3 length: 15 residues. CDR3 in DNA: TGTGCCAGCAGCTTAATCCCCGATGGGGGAAACACCATATATTTT. Its translation: CASSLIPDGGNTIYF. The variable domain in full, completed from reference TRBV7-2 and TRBJ1-3, reads GAGVSQSPSNKVTEKGKDVELRCDPISGHTALYWYRQSLGQGLEFLIYFQGNSAPDKSGLPSDRFSAERTGGSVSTLTIQRTQQEDSAVYLCASSLIPDGGNTIYFGEGSWLTVV.

V gene TRBV5-6 combines with J gene TRBJ2-3, with 11 bases aligning to TRBD2. The ends lost 0 bases at V and 6 bases at J; junction bases unmatched: 3. CDR3 size: 15 residues. Germline-derived CDR1 and CDR2 are SGHDT and YYEEEE. Here the CDR3 DNA reads TGTGCCAGCAGCTTGGAACTAGCGGGAGCTGATACGCAGTATTTT. Translation gives CASSLELAGADTQYF.

The chain carries TRBV5-1 and TRBJ2-2; D might be TRBD1 or TRBD2, each matching 5 bases. The CDR3 covers 16 residues. Germline-derived CDR1 and CDR2 are SGHRS and YFSETQ. Trimming pared 2 bases from V and 0 bases from J, leaving 11 bases between. The CDR3 coding sequence is TGCGCCAGCAGCTTCCAAGGGGACCCGAACACCGGGGAGCTGTTTTTT. This translates into CASSFQGDPNTGELFF. The full variable domain, with the rest looked up from reference TRBV5-1 and TRBJ2-2, is KAGVTQTPRYLIKTRGQQVTLSCSPISGHRSVSWYQQTPGQGLQFLFEYFSETQRNKGNFPGRFSGRQFSNSRSEMNVSTLELGDSALYLCASSFQGDPNTGELFFGEGSRLTVL.

This clone showed up just once. The CDR3 is CASRVAGAYEQYF. Written as DNA, the CDR3 is TGTGCCAGCCGAGTAGCGGGAGCCTACGAGCAGTACTTC. V and J are TRBV11-2 and TRBJ2-7; 9 bases match TRBD2. The CDR3 contains 13 residues. The germline CDR1 and CDR2 sequences are SGHAT and FQNNGV. With 8 bases clipped from V and 2 bases from J, the junction kept 4 bases outside the gene matches.

The table lists this clone with a count of one. A far larger clone differs by one base, so this is likely a read error. The chain links TRBV4-2 to TRBJ1-1; D uncertain. The CDR3 covers 14 residues. Per the germline V gene, CDR1 is LGHNA and CDR2 is YNFKEQ. In nucleotides, the CDR3 is TGTGCCAGCAGCCCCCCCCTAGGGAACGCTGAAGCTTTCTTT. It translates to CASSPPLGNAEAFF.

This clone was seen more than once but under ten times. V gene TRBV7-2 combines with J gene TRBJ2-5; 8 bases match TRBD2. J gave up 5 bases and V 5 bases, and 7 bases lay outside the gene matches. The CDR3 consists of 14 residues. The germline V gene encodes CDR1 SGHTA and CDR2 FQGNSA. CDR3 residues: CASSQGLGRETQYF. DNA for the CDR3: TGTGCCAGCAGCCAGGGACTAGGGCGGGAGACCCAGTACTTC.

The rearrangement joins TRBV5-1 to TRBJ1-2; D remains ambiguous. Germline V gene lookup returns CDR1 SGHRS and CDR2 YFSETQ. Trimming took 4 bases from V and 3 from J, leaving 10 bases between them. CDR3 length equals 13 residues. This chain's CDR3 is CASSINRDYGYTF. The CDR3 DNA is TGCGCCAGCAGCATTAATCGGGACTATGGCTACACCTTC.

The sample holds a few counts of this clone. Germline is not matched at one junction end, which may reflect a read error. This sequence joins TRBV7-6 and TRBJ1-1; D is unclear. CDR1 and CDR2 from the germline V gene are SGHVS and FNYEAQ. CDR3 length equals 12 residues. CDR3 DNA: TGTGCCAGCAGCCCCCCAGTGGGTACACCAACCTTT. Residues: CASSPPVGTPTF.

This clone was detected a few times. The J gene is TRBJ2-6, the V gene TRBV19; TRBD1 matches 7 bases. The germline gives CDR1 LNHDA, CDR2 SQIVND (reference sequence). Germline trimming cut 7 bases from V and 3 bases from J; bases unmatched to any gene: 9. The CDR3 runs to 16 residues. The CDR3 DNA follows: TGTGCCAGTAAAGGGGACAGCCGACGTGGGGCCAACGTCCTGACTTTC. It codes for CASKGDSRRGANVLTF.

For this clone: At the DNA level, this CDR3 is encoded by other sequences in the same sample as well. The chain joins TRBV4-2 to TRBJ2-1; TRBD2 matches 11 bases. The length of the CDR3 is 14 residues. Germline V lookup: CDR1 LGHNA, CDR2 YNFKEQ. Trimming cost V 4 bases and J 6 bases; bases outside gene matches: 2. This CDR3 reads CASSPGLAGNEQFF. The CDR3 DNA follows: TGTGCCAGCAGCCCAGGACTAGCGGGCAATGAGCAGTTCTTC.

The chain couples TRBV11-2 to TRBJ1-1; D not certain. With 1 base removed from V and 1 base from J, the gap between germline ends came to 13 bases. The CDR3 spans 16 residues. Germline CDR1 is SGHAT and CDR2 is FQNNGV. CDR3 sequence reads: CASSLGLWAANTEAFF. The CDR3, as DNA: TGTGCCAGCAGCTTAGGCCTTTGGGCAGCGAACACTGAAGCTTTCTTT.

This clone was seen just once. The chain has TRBV7-3 and TRBJ2-7, with D perhaps TRBD1 (5 bases). This CDR3 has 13 residues. Trimming shortened V by 5 bases and J by 0 bases, and 8 bases separated the two germline ends. Germline loops: CDR1 SGHTA, CDR2 FQGTGA. The CDR3 is CASSHDSSYEQYF. The CDR3 DNA reads as TGTGCCAGCAGCCACGACAGCTCCTACGAGCAGTACTTC.

The V gene is TRBV30, the J gene TRBJ1-3; D call uncertain. Germline CDR1 is GTSNPN and CDR2 is SVGIG (reference sequence). This CDR3 region has 14 residues. Trimming shortened V by 0 bases and J by 3 bases, and 9 bases separated the two germline ends. The CDR3 spells CAWSVLTVGNTIYF. As DNA, the CDR3 is TGTGCCTGGAGTGTTCTTACGGTTGGAAACACCATATATTTT.

The gene calls are TRBV5-1 and TRBJ2-7; D not resolved. Looked up from germline, CDR1 is SGHRS and CDR2 is YFSETQ. CDR3 length equals 12 residues. Trimming shortened V by 1 base and J by 2 bases, and 4 bases separated the two germline ends. CDR3 amino acids: CASSLSTYEQYF. The CDR3 coding sequence is TGCGCCAGCAGCTTGAGTACCTACGAGCAGTACTTC.

Of note for this clone: Other DNA sequences in the sample encode the same CDR3. The genes are TRBV2 and TRBJ2-3; D gene unclear. V was pared by 5 bases and J by 0 bases, with 3 bases between. The CDR3 covers 12 residues. Germline V gene sequence: CDR1 SNHLY, CDR2 FYNNEI. CDR3 residues: CASSFSTDTQYF. The CDR3 nucleotides read TGTGCCAGCAGTTTCAGCACAGATACGCAGTATTTT.

The V and J genes are TRBV10-3 and TRBJ1-1; D perhaps matches TRBD1 (5 bases). From germline, CDR1 is ENHRY and CDR2 SYGVKD. The V end was cut by 3 bases, the J end by 1 base, with 15 bases between. There are 16 residues in the CDR3. The CDR3 here is CAISESVLRGNTEAFF. CDR3 bases: TGTGCCATCAGTGAATCGGTTTTGAGGGGGAACACTGAAGCTTTCTTT.